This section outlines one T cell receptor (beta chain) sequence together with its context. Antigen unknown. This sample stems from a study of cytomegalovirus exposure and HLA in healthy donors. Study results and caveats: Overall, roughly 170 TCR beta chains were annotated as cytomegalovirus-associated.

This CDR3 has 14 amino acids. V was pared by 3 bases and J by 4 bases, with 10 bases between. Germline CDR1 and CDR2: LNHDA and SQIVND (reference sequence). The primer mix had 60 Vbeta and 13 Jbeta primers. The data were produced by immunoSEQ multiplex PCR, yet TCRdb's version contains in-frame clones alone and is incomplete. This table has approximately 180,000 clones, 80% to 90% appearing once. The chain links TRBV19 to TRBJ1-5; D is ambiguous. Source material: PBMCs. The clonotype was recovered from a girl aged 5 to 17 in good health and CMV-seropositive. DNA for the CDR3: TGTGCCAGTAGTATTGGCCAGAAAAATCAGCCCCAGCATTTT. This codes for CASSIGQKNQPQHF.